The text below deals with one T cell receptor (beta chain). The data were taken from a study of cytotoxic CD8 clonotypes in ibrutinib-treated CLL. Produced via immunoSEQ multiplex PCR; TCRdb's table is partial and in-frame only. Found here are some 80,000 clones, around 79% of them singletons; the top ten hold approximately 4.4%. Around 2 micrograms of genomic DNA from cryopreserved PBMCs went into TCR beta libraries. CDR3 length: 13 amino acids. Deletions cut 8 bases from V and 3 bases from J, with 14 bases between. Germline values: CDR1 MGHDK, CDR2 SYGVNS. Here the sequenced sample was PBMCs, taken after 12 months of ibrutinib treatment. The receptor's source is a human donor with chronic lymphocytic leukemia. The gene calls are TRBV25-1 and TRBJ2-7; D call uncertain. The CDR3 reads CASVGNPGYEQYF. The DNA of the CDR3 is TGTGCCAGCGTGGGGAATCCCGGCTACGAGCAGTACTTC.